The clone carrying this T cell receptor beta chain has just one count. These data come from a study of blood T cell repertoires in COVID-19. Study summary: Researchers got acute and convalescent COVID-19 samples from the United States, Italy and Spain.

The germline gives CDR1 KGHSY, CDR2 FQNENV. This CDR3 is 14 amino acids long. The V end lost 3 bases, the J end lost 4 bases, and 12 bases lay between the germline ends. Profiled with immunoSEQ multiplex PCR; TCRdb holds only in-frame clones, not every one. The table has some 64,000 clones, around 85% seen once. The TCR was taken from a woman older than 75 with active or convalescent COVID-19. J is TRBJ1-2 and V is TRBV16; the D gene is possibly TRBD1 (5 bases). Material for sequencing was peripheral blood. The CDR3 DNA reads as TGTGCCAGCAGCCAGGCGGGGCAGATCTATGGCTACACCTTC. Translation gives CASSQAGQIYGYTF.